These T cell receptor beta chains were read from a single sample in a study of Ad26.COV2.S vaccination and SARS-CoV-2 variants. The assay was immunoSEQ multiplex PCR, and TCRdb's table has in-frame clones only and misses some. The sample includes about 350,000 clones, 65% to 90% seen only once; the top ten take about 10%. Sample: peripheral blood, taken in a trial of Ad26.COV2.S vaccine versus placebo. These receptor sequences come from a person aged 18-60 years who received the Ad26.COV2.S COVID-19 vaccine or a placebo. CDR3s leave out the opening cysteine and the closing phenylalanine or tryptophan. The order of the fields is J gene, V gene, clone size, CDR3 protein. The size field is filled for only some rows; it gives once, few, many or a size class.

>TRBJ2-5|TRBV30|NA
AWSVVGSMRETQY
>TRBJ2-3|TRBV2|NA
ASSDPKNTDTQY
>TRBJ1-1|TRBV19|NA
ASSLMHNMNTEAF
>TRBJ1-1|TRBV9|NA
ASSSPNTEAF
>TRBJ1-2|TRBV27|NA
ASSTVGGNYGYT
>TRBJ1-5|TRBV27|once
ASKSQWAKANQPQH
>TRBJ2-3|TRBV7-3|NA
ASSLIPGGDTDTQY
>TRBJ1-1|TRBV11-1|NA
ASSLAEGSTEAF
>TRBJ1-2|TRBV2|NA
ASSVGAHYGYT
>TRBJ1-4|TRBV18|NA
ASSPGGEKLF
>TRBJ1-1|TRBV7-2|NA
ASSLSRGRSTEAF
>TRBJ1-1|TRBV5-1|NA
ASSFSAGLTEAF
>TRBJ2-5|TRBV7-9|NA
ASSSRDTQETQY
>TRBJ1-4|TRBV27|NA
ASSLSGDEKLF
>TRBJ2-7|TRBV2|NA
ASSSLDRIYEQY
>TRBJ2-2|TRBV11-3|NA
ASSLAIGVNTGELF
>TRBJ2-7|TRBV18|many
ASSTTHEQY
>TRBJ2-1|TRBV4-3|NA
ASSQGGGVISYNEQF
>TRBJ2-7|TRBV4-3|NA
ASSQVWSTGGEQY
>TRBJ1-2|TRBV29-1|NA
SVSQGPYGYT
>TRBJ1-2|TRBV19|NA
ASSVWTGSNYGYT
>TRBJ2-1|TRBV6-6|NA
ASSAWGTGNVINSPYNEQF
>TRBJ2-3|TRBV6-4|NA
ASFQDRVCTDTQY
>TRBJ1-6|TRBV7-9|NA
ASSHPGGGYSPLH
>TRBJ1-2|TRBV10-3|NA
AISATRDRVYGYT
>TRBJ2-7|TRBV11-2|NA
ASSLDPGPSYEQY
>TRBJ1-3|TRBV6-5|NA
ASSTRNTIY
>TRBJ2-7|TRBV7-9|once
ASSWPTGGASSYEQY
>TRBJ1-2|TRBV19|NA
ASSIETDYGYT
>TRBJ2-7|TRBV4-2|NA
ASSQVPETQQY
>TRBJ1-3|TRBV27|NA
ASSLLQGADTIY
>TRBJ1-5|TRBV19|once
ASLQGAGNQPQH
>TRBJ2-2|TRBV5-1|NA
ASTRPGQETTGELF
>TRBJ1-6|TRBV3-1/TRBV3-2|NA
ASSQGEFRASPLH
>TRBJ1-1|TRBV27|NA
ASSLSTVTAEAF
>TRBJ1-5|TRBV3-1/TRBV3-2|NA
ASSHSGGNQPQH
>TRBJ1-2|TRBV6-5|NA
ASMGNYGYT
>TRBJ1-2|TRBV28|NA
ASSYQGPALFYGYT
>TRBJ1-6|TRBV6-5|NA
ASSSERTGFNSPLH
>TRBJ1-1|TRBV29-1|NA
SVEGTLNTEAF
>TRBJ2-7|TRBV6-2/TRBV6-3|NA
ASSQQGYEQY
>TRBJ2-3|TRBV5-1|NA
ASSFQGASTDTQY
>TRBJ1-3|TRBV7-6|once
ASSVGTASGNTIY
>TRBJ2-2|TRBV5-1|NA
ASIERDNTGELF
>TRBJ2-7|TRBV27|NA
ASSFGTSGYEQY
>TRBJ2-3|TRBV18|NA
ASSPLARTDTQY
>TRBJ1-4|TRBV5-1|NA
ASSLTGGNEKLF
>TRBJ2-7|TRBV28|once
ASQVPYYEQY
>TRBJ1-1|TRBV12-3/TRBV12-4|NA
ASTLRGNTEAF